This TCR beta chain was sequenced during a study of shared clonotypes between healthy human individuals. Study-wide findings and caveats: Sorted-subset samples were not fully sequenced, rarefaction indicated. Clonotype sharing among donors was thought likely to change with sequencing depth.

The germline V gene has CDR1 SGHAT and CDR2 FQNNGV. Germline trimming cut 2 bases from V and 4 bases from J; bases unmatched to any gene: 7. The CDR3 covers 15 residues. Of note for this clone: Its antigen remains unknown.

The assay was immunoSEQ multiplex PCR, and TCRdb's table has in-frame clones only and misses some. In the table there are some 2,500,000 clones, roughly 93% of which are singletons. The TCR sequence derives from a man aged 18 to 29 in good health. Some clones in this sample may be carry-over from other donors' samples. V gene TRBV11-2 combines with J gene TRBJ2-7, with 8 nucleotides matching TRBD1. The sample was naive CD4+ T cells from PBMCs. Subset meaning: CD45RA+ positively selected. CDR3 bases: TGTGCCAGCAGCTTAACACTAGGACAGGGTTACGAGCAGTACTTC. Protein product: CASSLTLGQGYEQYF.